The T cell receptor beta chain under discussion was sequenced for a study of T cells after yellow fever vaccination. Study outcomes and limitations: Booster samples showed a return of most primary-vaccination clones (roughly 96% CD4, 88% CD8).

This clonotype has just a few counts. Its cognate antigen is unknown. The CDR3 is 13 amino acids. Germline loops: CDR1 SGDLS, CDR2 YYNGEE. The V gene lost 3 bases and the J gene lost 5 bases, with 11 bases spanning the gap. MiXCR, applied by TCRdb to the 5' RACE reads, yields one record per CDR3 protein. There are just under 600,000 distinct CDR3 sequences in the sample; 13% occur only once, and over 11% lies in the top ten. This TCR derives from a man aged 30 to 45 who received the YFV17D yellow fever vaccine. The material was PBMCs, obtained on the day of the yellow fever booster vaccination. V is TRBV9 and J is TRBJ1-1; perhaps TRBD1 as D (6 bases). The CDR3 nucleotides are TGTGCCAGCAGCGGGATCAGGGGAACTGAAGCTTTCTTT. Protein sequence: CASSGIRGTEAFF.